The 20 T cell receptor beta chains below were found in one sample sequenced in a study of T cell changes during pregnancy in multiple sclerosis. Clones were sequenced by immunoSEQ multiplex PCR, and TCRdb holds only the in-frame ones, with some missing. There are over 80,000 clones in the sample; around 93% occur only once, and 1.3% to 1.5% lies in the top ten. The sequenced sample was peripheral blood, obtained in the third trimester of pregnancy. The receptors here all came from a female donor in good health, enrolled as a control in a pregnancy study.

This chain uses TRBV6-1 with TRBJ1-5; 8 positions match TRBD1. CDR1 MNHNS and CDR2 SASEGT come from the germline V gene. This CDR3 contains 14 residues. The V gene end was trimmed by 6 bases and the J gene end by 3 bases; junction bases not matched to a gene: 4. The CDR3 loop is CASRDREVNQPQHF. As DNA, the CDR3 is TGTGCCAGCAGGGACAGGGAGGTCAATCAGCCCCAGCATTTT.

The chain carries TRBV27 and TRBJ2-1; D is ambiguous. V shed 7 bases and J shed 0 bases, with 13 bases lying between them. Germline loops: CDR1 MNHEY, CDR2 SMNVEV (reference sequence). This CDR3 spans 15 amino acids. This CDR3 reads CASKIDDFSYNEQFF. CDR3 bases: TGTGCCAGCAAAATCGACGACTTCTCCTACAATGAGCAGTTCTTC.

The V and J genes are TRBV11-3 and TRBJ2-7; TRBD2 is a possible D gene (6 bases). Trimming took 5 bases from V and 3 from J, leaving 11 bases between them. The CDR3 spans 13 residues. Germline lookup yields CDR1 SGHNT and CDR2 YENEEA. CDR3 amino acids: CASSPGGVYEQYF. As DNA, the CDR3 is TGTGCCAGCAGCCCCGGCGGGGTCTACGAGCAGTACTTC.

The chain is built from TRBV5-1 and TRBJ1-1, with TRBD1 matching over 9 bases. The CDR3 has 14 residues. CDR1 is SGHRS, CDR2 YFSETQ, per germline. V shed 1 base and J 6 bases; nucleotides not matched to a gene: 4. This CDR3 reads CASSLTGGASEAFF. For the CDR3, the DNA is TGCGCCAGCAGCTTGACAGGGGGCGCTTCTGAAGCTTTCTTT.

The chain links TRBV23-1 to TRBJ2-7; tentative D call: TRBD1 (6 bases). TRBV23-1 is treated as an ORF (open reading frame) with a function not yet certain. The CDR3 has 21 residues. V was shortened by 1 base and J by 3 bases, with 31 bases between the two germline ends. The CDR3 DNA reads TGCGCCAGCAGTCAATTCAAAACAGGGTCCGGTTTTGTCTACTACTACTACGAGCAGTACTTC. This sequence encodes CASSQFKTGSGFVYYYYEQYF.

The chain combines TRBV11-3 with TRBJ2-2; a possible D gene is TRBD1 (6 bases). This CDR3 is built from 14 residues. Trimming took off 5 bases at V and 7 bases at J, with 14 bases between the two ends. Germline CDR1 SGHNT, CDR2 YENEEA. The CDR3 sequence: CASSINRVGGELFF. CDR3 nucleotide sequence: TGTGCCAGCAGCATAAACAGGGTTGGCGGGGAGCTGTTTTTT.

The chain joins TRBV19 to TRBJ1-1, with TRBD1 as a possible D gene (5 bases). The germline V gene has CDR1 LNHDA and CDR2 SQIVND (reference sequence). The V gene lost 3 bases and the J gene lost 0 bases, with 17 bases spanning the gap. The CDR3 sequence is 17 residues long. CDR3 residues: CASSMGQRKFLNTEAFF. The CDR3 coding sequence is TGTGCCAGTAGTATGGGGCAGAGGAAATTTTTGAACACTGAAGCTTTCTTT.

The V gene is TRBV5-1, the J gene TRBJ2-4; D is possibly TRBD1 (6 bases). V was clipped by 0 bases and J by 6 bases, with 10 bases between them. This CDR3 spans 14 amino acids. Germline values: CDR1 SGHRS, CDR2 YFSETQ. The CDR3 protein is CASSLGEGGNIQYF. As DNA, the CDR3 is TGCGCCAGCAGCTTGGGTGAAGGGGGAAACATTCAGTACTTC.

This chain uses TRBV19 with TRBJ1-5, with 7 bases matching TRBD1. V gave up 5 bases and J gave up 7 bases; unmatched junction bases: 8. Germline V gene sequence: CDR1 LNHDA, CDR2 SQIVND (reference sequence). CDR3 length equals 14 residues. CDR3 in DNA: TGTGCCAGTAGTCCAGGGGGAGCTTGGCAGCCCCAGCATTTT. This gives the protein CASSPGGAWQPQHF. Variable domain in full (rest from reference TRBV19 and TRBJ1-5): DGGITQSPKYLFRKEGQNVTLSCEQNLNHDAMYWYRQDPGQGLRLIYYSQIVNDFQKGDIAEGYSVSREKKESFPLTVTSAQKNPTAFYLCASSPGGAWQPQHFGDGTRLSIL.

The CDR3 region has the DNA TGTGCCAGCAGGGGACTAGCGGGACACAATGAGCAGTTCTTC. Translated: CASRGLAGHNEQFF. This chain joins TRBV2 and TRBJ2-1; TRBD2 matches at 13 bases. The V segment lost 6 bases and the J segment 5 bases; nucleotides outside the gene matches: 1. CDR1 and CDR2 from the germline V gene are SNHLY and FYNNEI. This CDR3 spans 14 amino acids.

The CDR3 nucleotides read TGTGCCAGCAGGCTACAGGGCCGGGTGAACACTGAAGCTTTCTTT. Amino acid sequence: CASRLQGRVNTEAFF. V and J are TRBV6-1 and TRBJ1-1; possible D gene TRBD1, 6 bases. CDR3 length: 15 amino acids. In germline, CDR1 is MNHNS, CDR2 SASEGT. Trimming pared 6 bases from V and 0 bases from J, leaving 14 bases between.

This clone was counted a single time. One end of the junction is discordant with germline, which a read error may explain. The chain joins TRBV7-7 to TRBJ1-4; a possible D gene is TRBD1 (5 bases). The CDR3 totals 13 residues. Germline CDR1 and CDR2: SSHAT and FNYEAQ (reference sequence). The CDR3 reads CASSLQAGEKLFF. CDR3 DNA sequence: TGTGCTAGCAGCTTACAGGCGGGGGAAAAACTGTTTTTT. The complete variable domain, with remaining parts taken from reference TRBV7-7 and TRBJ1-4, reads GAGVSQSPRYKVTKRGQDVTLRCDPISSHATLYWYQQALGQGPEFLTYFNYEAQPDKSGLPSDRFSAERPEGSISTLTIQRTEQRDSAMYRCASSLQAGEKLFFGSGTQLSVL.

The chain couples TRBV6-4 to TRBJ2-1; 7 nucleotides align to TRBD2. V lost 3 bases and J lost 3; bases outside the gene matches: 8. The CDR3 runs to 16 residues. Germline values: CDR1 MRHNA, CDR2 SNTAGT. The DNA of the CDR3 is TGTGCCAGCAGTGAGAGGGGTCTAGCGGACTACAATGAGCAGTTCTTC. This sequence encodes CASSERGLADYNEQFF.

V gene TRBV6-5 combines with J gene TRBJ2-7, with 7 bases fitting TRBD2. Germline V gene lookup returns CDR1 MNHEY and CDR2 SVGAGI. V was clipped by 6 bases and J by 1 base; unmatched bases: 6. CDR3 length equals 14 residues. CDR3 sequence reads: CASSWGGPSYEQYF. In DNA form, the CDR3 reads TGTGCCAGCAGCTGGGGAGGGCCTTCCTACGAGCAGTACTTC.

The gene calls are TRBV9 and TRBJ2-7; 9 positions agree with TRBD2. The CDR3 covers 18 residues. Germline CDR1 SGDLS, CDR2 YYNGEE. The ends lost 2 bases at V and 7 bases at J; junction bases unmatched: 19. The CDR3 loop reads CASSVDVWREGFIEEQYF. In nucleotides, the CDR3 is TGTGCCAGCAGCGTGGACGTTTGGCGGGAGGGTTTTATAGAGGAGCAGTACTTC.

The chain joins TRBV6-1 to TRBJ2-5; 9 nucleotides match TRBD1. The CDR3 is made up of 14 amino acids. The junction had 8 bases not matched to a gene; V was cut back by 11 bases and J by 1 base. Germline V gene sequence: CDR1 MNHNS, CDR2 SASEGT. The CDR3 spells CAFSGTGTQETQYF. As DNA, the CDR3 is TGTGCCTTCAGCGGGACAGGGACCCAAGAGACCCAGTACTTC.

This clone has just a few counts. The V and J genes are TRBV9 and TRBJ1-1; tentatively, D is TRBD1 (5 bases). CDR1 SGDLS and CDR2 YYNGEE come from the germline V gene. The CDR3 length is 15 residues. V lost 4 bases and J 0 bases, leaving 13 bases between the germline ends. The DNA of the CDR3 is TGTGCCAGCAGCCCACAGGTGGACATGAACACTGAAGCTTTCTTT. This gives the protein CASSPQVDMNTEAFF.

This clone appeared a few times. This chain joins TRBV5-4 and TRBJ2-3; D is undetermined. Germline CDR1 and CDR2: SGHNT and YYREEE (reference sequence). Deletions cut 4 bases from V and 0 bases from J, with 24 bases between. The CDR3 runs to 19 residues. The CDR3 nucleotides read TGTGCCAGCAGCGAGCTTATTCCAATTCAGCAGACTAGCACAGATACGCAGTATTTT. It yields the protein CASSELIPIQQTSTDTQYF.

The sample holds one count of this clone. The chain has TRBV27 and TRBJ2-3; TRBD2 is a possible D gene (6 bases). The CDR3 spans 13 residues. Trimming removed 6 bases from V and 6 bases from J, with 13 bases in between. Germline V gene sequence: CDR1 MNHEY, CDR2 SMNVEV (reference sequence). This CDR3 is CASSQRGRDTQYF. The CDR3 nucleotides read TGTGCCAGCAGCCAAAGAGGGAGGGATACGCAGTATTTT.

J is TRBJ2-7 and V is TRBV10-3, with TRBD2 matching 14 bases. The CDR3 runs to 15 residues. The germline V gene encodes CDR1 ENHRY and CDR2 SYGVKD. V dropped 6 bases and J dropped 6; count of bases not matched to a gene: 7. CDR3 bases: TGTGCCATCAGCCAATCGGGACTAGCGGGAGTCGAGCAGTACTTC. It specifies CAISQSGLAGVEQYF.